This TCR beta chain is drawn from a study of sequential checkpoint blockade in melanoma (dated by TCRdb to between 2018 and 2020). Notes on the research overall: In a 1:1 randomization, patients received either first-line nivolumab then ipilimumab (arm A) or ipilimumab then nivolumab (arm B). Maintenance nivolumab was given following each of the two trial sequences. About 80% of the matched tumor biopsy pairs taken before and after treatment were from the same lesion. DNA from 90 to 100 pretreatment melanoma tumor samples was subjected to TCRbeta immunosequencing. More than 20 patients had matched tumor biopsies taken before treatment and at week 13, after single-agent nivolumab (arm A) or ipilimumab (arm B).

Germline trimming: 5 bases from V, 1 base from J; junction bases outside gene matches: 6. The germline V gene provides CDR1 MDHEN and CDR2 SYDVKM. Taken from cysteine to phenylalanine, the CDR3 has 15 residues. Solely the CDR3 DNA is kept, with 45 bases framed from the first base. Here is what the overall study found, with its caveats: In the nivolumab-first arm (arm A), pretreatment tumor TIL clonality was associated with response (P = .04). Within-arm analyses of tumor T-cell fraction were limited by small sample sizes and reduced statistical power. Achieving clinical benefit was about 30 times more likely for patients whose tumor T-cell fraction and clonality increased by week 13. Larger, independent patient cohorts are needed to validate the response-prediction model that combines TCR metrics and mutation burden. Tumor T-cell fraction and clonality correlated with PD-L1 staining and CD8+ T-cell counts but not with mutational load.

TCRbeta CDR3 regions were immunosequenced from genomic DNA with the immunoSEQ Assay. Genomic DNA was amplified by bias-controlled multiplex PCR before high-throughput sequencing. Per the original workflow: To quantify the absolute abundance of each unique TCRbeta CDR3 region, the sequences were collapsed and filtered. Clonality, defined as 1 minus Pielou's evenness, was calculated using productive rearrangements only. Tumor T-cell fraction was computed by normalizing TCRbeta template counts to usable DNA, estimated from several housekeeping genes. A previously published method was used to identify clones whose frequencies were significantly greater in on-treatment samples than in baseline samples. Sourced from immuneACCESS, this table was stored by TCRdb with only in-frame sequences that have V and J called. A share of the clones is absent; for the studies checked, an unresolved V gene accounts for under half, and the remainder has no known explanation. The V and J calls and clone size come from that table; D and trimming were worked out from the DNA. Counted in this sample were roughly 3,000 clones; 20% to 25% of them appeared once. Together, the top ten hold 6.5% to 8% of the sample.

The treatment or condition label, read with the paper, signifies: randomized to nivolumab then ipilimumab (arm A) or the reverse (arm B). Prior DNA-damaging chemotherapy had not been received by any trial patient. The samples were obtained from melanoma patients enrolled in CheckMate 064, an open-label, randomized phase II trial testing sequential checkpoint blockade. Tumor TCR sequencing used genomic DNA from formalin-fixed paraffin-embedded (FFPE) tissue samples. This clone was counted between two and nine times. The clone's antigen remains unknown. Base qualities were left out, and no much larger clone turns up one base away.

This receptor was taken from a human donor with melanoma. The rearranged segments are TRBV28 and TRBJ2-7; TRBD1 agrees with 9 junctional bases. The material sequenced was tumor tissue (inferred from file names), taken from a patient given nivolumab and ipilimumab in sequence. This receptor carries the CDR3 CASSATGTGSYEQYF. The DNA sequence is given as TGTGCCAGCAGTGCTACCGGGACAGGGTCCTACGAGCAGTACTTC.